This is a list of T cell receptor beta chains from one sample in a study of blood T cell repertoires in COVID-19. Profiled with immunoSEQ multiplex PCR; TCRdb holds only in-frame clones, not every one. The data show 300,000 or so clones, 90% seen once. The source material was PBMCs or T cells enriched from blood (not recorded which). These receptors were collected from a woman between 25 and 40 years old who had recovered from COVID-19. Each CDR3 is given with its conserved first and last residue. Fields, in order: D gene, V gene, clone size, J gene, CDR3 protein, CDR3 DNA. D genes are given only for firm matches. Only some rows state a clone size, as once, few, many or a class for expanded clones.

d_call: TRBD1
v_call: TRBV6-5
clone_size: NA
j_call: TRBJ2-7
cdr3_aa: CASSYPGTARQYF
cdr3_nt: TGTGCCAGCAGTTATCCCGGGACAGCCAGGCAGTACTTC

d_call: NA
v_call: TRBV29-1
clone_size: NA
j_call: TRBJ1-2
cdr3_aa: CSVESVALYGYTF
cdr3_nt: TGCAGCGTTGAATCAGTAGCACTCTATGGCTACACCTTC

d_call: TRBD1
v_call: TRBV4-3
clone_size: NA
j_call: TRBJ2-2
cdr3_aa: CASSQDRGGGNGELFF
cdr3_nt: TGCGCCAGCAGCCAAGATAGAGGGGGCGGTAACGGGGAGCTGTTTTTT

d_call: TRBD1
v_call: TRBV29-1
clone_size: NA
j_call: TRBJ1-2
cdr3_aa: CSVVSFDRDYGYTF
cdr3_nt: TGCAGCGTTGTTAGTTTCGACAGGGACTATGGCTACACCTTC

d_call: NA
v_call: TRBV9
clone_size: NA
j_call: TRBJ2-1
cdr3_aa: CASSPKNNEQFF
cdr3_nt: TGTGCCAGCAGCCCAAAAAACAATGAGCAGTTCTTC

d_call: NA
v_call: TRBV7-8
clone_size: NA
j_call: TRBJ2-1
cdr3_aa: CASSLEQGFVYHEQFF
cdr3_nt: TGTGCCAGCAGCTTAGAACAGGGATTCGTTTACCATGAGCAGTTCTTC

d_call: NA
v_call: TRBV5-1
clone_size: NA
j_call: TRBJ2-1
cdr3_aa: CASSLSTVGGQFF
cdr3_nt: TGCGCCAGCAGCTTGTCGACGGTCGGGGGGCAGTTCTTC

d_call: NA
v_call: TRBV7-8
clone_size: NA
j_call: TRBJ2-7
cdr3_aa: CASRARFSYEQYF
cdr3_nt: TGTGCCAGCAGGGCGCGGTTCTCCTACGAGCAGTACTTC

d_call: NA
v_call: TRBV4-3
clone_size: NA
j_call: TRBJ1-5
cdr3_aa: CASSQGPEQPQHF
cdr3_nt: TGCGCCAGCAGCCAAGGTCCCGAGCAGCCCCAGCATTTT

d_call: NA
v_call: TRBV7-2
clone_size: NA
j_call: TRBJ1-1
cdr3_aa: CASSLAPGKHTEAFF
cdr3_nt: TGTGCCAGCAGCTTAGCCCCGGGGAAGCACACTGAAGCTTTCTTT

d_call: NA
v_call: TRBV9
clone_size: NA
j_call: TRBJ2-5
cdr3_aa: CASSVSGALSETQYF
cdr3_nt: TGTGCCAGCAGCGTCAGCGGCGCTTTATCAGAGACCCAGTACTTC

d_call: TRBD1
v_call: TRBV4-3
clone_size: NA
j_call: TRBJ1-2
cdr3_aa: CASRPTGDYGYTF
cdr3_nt: TGCGCCAGCAGGCCGACAGGGGACTATGGCTACACCTTC

d_call: TRBD1
v_call: TRBV14
clone_size: NA
j_call: TRBJ1-2
cdr3_aa: CASSQDGGQGRGYTF
cdr3_nt: TGTGCCAGCAGCCAAGATGGGGGACAGGGACGGGGCTACACCTTC

d_call: NA
v_call: TRBV27
clone_size: NA
j_call: TRBJ1-4
cdr3_aa: CASSLSQGGEKLFF
cdr3_nt: TGTGCCAGCAGTTTATCGCAGGGTGGCGAAAAACTGTTTTTT

d_call: TRBD1
v_call: TRBV4-2
clone_size: NA
j_call: TRBJ2-7
cdr3_aa: CASSQPGGGEQYF
cdr3_nt: TGTGCCAGCAGCCAACCAGGGGGCGGCGAGCAGTACTTC

d_call: TRBD2
v_call: TRBV5-1
clone_size: NA
j_call: TRBJ2-7
cdr3_aa: CASSSSGRNEQYF
cdr3_nt: TGCGCCAGCAGCTCTAGCGGGAGGAACGAGCAGTACTTC

d_call: TRBD1
v_call: TRBV30
clone_size: NA
j_call: TRBJ1-1
cdr3_aa: CASTPSYPGQAMNTEAFF
cdr3_nt: TGTGCCTCCACCCCATCCTATCCAGGACAGGCTATGAACACTGAAGCTTTCTTT

d_call: NA
v_call: TRBV7-8
clone_size: once
j_call: TRBJ2-1
cdr3_aa: CATQAGKSYNEQFF
cdr3_nt: TGTGCCACCCAAGCGGGCAAATCCTACAATGAGCAGTTCTTC

d_call: NA
v_call: TRBV2
clone_size: NA
j_call: TRBJ1-1
cdr3_aa: CASSEVGLTGGSEAFF
cdr3_nt: TGTGCCAGCAGTGAGGTCGGATTAACCGGGGGGTCTGAAGCTTTCTTT

d_call: NA
v_call: TRBV19
clone_size: NA
j_call: TRBJ1-5
cdr3_aa: CASSTRSIGNNQPQHF
cdr3_nt: TGTGCCAGTAGTACCAGGTCGATCGGGAATAATCAGCCCCAGCATTTT

d_call: NA
v_call: TRBV12-3/TRBV12-4
clone_size: NA
j_call: TRBJ2-7
cdr3_aa: CASTLSGYEQYF
cdr3_nt: TGTGCCAGCACCCTATCGGGCTACGAGCAGTACTTC

d_call: NA
v_call: TRBV5-1
clone_size: NA
j_call: TRBJ2-3
cdr3_aa: CASSLVLRPYTQYF
cdr3_nt: TGCGCCAGCAGCTTGGTACTTCGCCCATATACGCAGTATTTT

d_call: NA
v_call: TRBV24-1
clone_size: NA
j_call: TRBJ1-3
cdr3_aa: CATSDSGNTIYF
cdr3_nt: TGTGCCACCAGTGATTCGGGAAACACCATATATTTT

d_call: NA
v_call: TRBV6-2/TRBV6-3
clone_size: NA
j_call: TRBJ1-5
cdr3_aa: CASSPPGGAGGPQHF
cdr3_nt: TGTGCCAGCAGCCCCCCTGGGGGGGCTGGTGGTCCCCAGCATTTT

d_call: NA
v_call: TRBV25-1
clone_size: NA
j_call: TRBJ1-1
cdr3_aa: CASSDGGRVNTEAFF
cdr3_nt: TGTGCCAGCAGTGACGGAGGCAGAGTGAACACTGAAGCTTTCTTT

d_call: NA
v_call: TRBV12-1
clone_size: NA
j_call: TRBJ2-1
cdr3_aa: CASSFSRLSREGPNEQFF
cdr3_nt: TGTGCCAGCAGCTTTAGTAGGCTATCGCGGGAGGGCCCGAATGAGCAGTTCTTC

d_call: NA
v_call: TRBV21-1
clone_size: NA
j_call: TRBJ2-5
cdr3_aa: CASSKGRVRKEETQYF
cdr3_nt: TGTGCCAGCAGCAAAGGGCGCGTTAGAAAGGAGGAGACCCAGTACTTC

d_call: TRBD1
v_call: TRBV27
clone_size: NA
j_call: TRBJ2-7
cdr3_aa: CASSWRQGHEQYF
cdr3_nt: TGTGCCAGCAGTTGGAGACAGGGGCACGAGCAGTACTTC

d_call: TRBD2
v_call: TRBV18
clone_size: NA
j_call: TRBJ2-1
cdr3_aa: CASSPTSGISYNEQFF
cdr3_nt: TGTGCCAGCTCACCGACTAGCGGGATCTCCTACAATGAGCAGTTCTTC

d_call: TRBD1
v_call: TRBV6-4
clone_size: NA
j_call: TRBJ1-1
cdr3_aa: CASSDPDRGPMNTEAFF
cdr3_nt: TGTGCCAGCAGTGACCCAGACAGGGGGCCGATGAACACTGAAGCTTTCTTT

d_call: NA
v_call: TRBV6-4
clone_size: NA
j_call: TRBJ2-7
cdr3_aa: CASSEGGGPYEQYF
cdr3_nt: TGTGCCAGCAGTGAAGGGGGAGGGCCCTACGAGCAGTACTTC

d_call: NA
v_call: TRBV24-1
clone_size: NA
j_call: TRBJ2-7
cdr3_aa: CATSQGGAREQYF
cdr3_nt: TGTGCCACCAGTCAAGGGGGGGCAAGGGAGCAGTACTTC

d_call: NA
v_call: TRBV7-7
clone_size: NA
j_call: TRBJ1-5
cdr3_aa: CASSSRRGGRQRQPQHF
cdr3_nt: TGTGCTAGCAGCTCTCGGCGGGGGGGCCGGCAGCGTCAGCCCCAGCATTTT

d_call: TRBD1
v_call: TRBV5-5
clone_size: NA
j_call: TRBJ2-3
cdr3_aa: CASSGQGPVLQYF
cdr3_nt: TGTGCCAGCAGCGGACAGGGGCCTGTGCTGCAGTATTTT

d_call: TRBD2
v_call: TRBV6-5
clone_size: NA
j_call: TRBJ2-1
cdr3_aa: CATAAGGTYNEQFF
cdr3_nt: TGTGCCACCGCCGCGGGGGGAACCTACAATGAGCAGTTCTTC

d_call: TRBD2
v_call: TRBV5-1
clone_size: NA
j_call: TRBJ2-2
cdr3_aa: CASRGTSDANTGELFF
cdr3_nt: TGCGCCAGCAGGGGGACTAGCGACGCGAACACCGGGGAGCTGTTTTTT

d_call: TRBD1
v_call: TRBV3-1/TRBV3-2
clone_size: NA
j_call: TRBJ1-2
cdr3_aa: CASSHRQGDGYTF
cdr3_nt: TGTGCCAGCAGCCACCGACAGGGAGATGGCTACACCTTC

d_call: NA
v_call: TRBV3-1/TRBV3-2
clone_size: NA
j_call: TRBJ2-5
cdr3_aa: CASSQDLDCNFKETQYF
cdr3_nt: TGTGCCAGCAGCCAAGATCTGGACTGTAATTTCAAAGAGACCCAGTACTTC

d_call: TRBD2
v_call: TRBV18
clone_size: NA
j_call: TRBJ2-5
cdr3_aa: CASSRTGTSGRPQETQYF
cdr3_nt: TGTGCCAGCTCAAGGACTGGGACTAGCGGGAGGCCCCAAGAGACCCAGTACTTC

d_call: NA
v_call: TRBV5-1
clone_size: NA
j_call: TRBJ1-4
cdr3_aa: CASSLIGAGDEKLFF
cdr3_nt: TGCGCCAGCAGCTTGATTGGGGCAGGAGATGAAAAACTGTTTTTT

d_call: TRBD2
v_call: TRBV12-3/TRBV12-4
clone_size: NA
j_call: TRBJ2-3
cdr3_aa: CATSSGSADTQYF
cdr3_nt: TGTGCCACCTCTAGCGGGAGCGCAGATACGCAGTATTTT

d_call: TRBD1
v_call: TRBV2
clone_size: NA
j_call: TRBJ1-4
cdr3_aa: CASINRGEKLFF
cdr3_nt: TGTGCCAGCATAAACAGGGGTGAAAAACTGTTTTTT

d_call: NA
v_call: TRBV18
clone_size: NA
j_call: TRBJ2-3
cdr3_aa: CASSPRTASIRGTDTQYF
cdr3_nt: TGTGCCAGCTCGCCCAGGACAGCCTCTATCCGCGGCACAGATACGCAGTATTTT

d_call: NA
v_call: TRBV21-1
clone_size: once
j_call: TRBJ2-7
cdr3_aa: CASSACYRPYWHF
cdr3_nt: TGTGCCAGCAGCGCCTGTTACAGGCCGTATTGGCACTTC

d_call: NA
v_call: TRBV10-3
clone_size: NA
j_call: TRBJ2-1
cdr3_aa: CAISESWRAVEQFF
cdr3_nt: TGTGCCATCAGTGAGTCGTGGAGGGCCGTTGAGCAGTTCTTC